These 15 T cell receptor beta chains share one sample of origin, sequenced in a study of blood T cell repertoires in COVID-19. Libraries were prepared by immunoSEQ multiplex PCR; TCRdb keeps only in-frame clonotypes and omits some of them. The table has approximately 170,000 clones, 84% seen once. Sequencing was done on a sample of peripheral blood. These TCRs come from a woman aged 70-85 years with COVID-19, enrolled during active disease.

The chain combines TRBV19 with TRBJ2-7, with a possible D match to TRBD2 (6 bases). The germline V and J ends were trimmed by 6 bases and 7 bases, with 10 bases remaining between them. This CDR3 comprises 11 residues. Germline-derived CDR1 and CDR2 are LNHDA and SQIVND (reference sequence). DNA of the CDR3: TGTGCCAGTAGCGGGAGCCTTGAGCAGTACTTC. This encodes CASSGSLEQYF.

This sequence joins TRBV18 and TRBJ2-4; 9 nucleotides agree with TRBD1. After removal of 4 bases from V and 7 bases from J, the junction contained 8 bases not matched to a gene. Germline CDR1 KGHSH, CDR2 LQKENI. The CDR3 totals 15 residues. CDR3 residues: CASSRDTGTGNIQYF. DNA for the CDR3: TGTGCCAGCTCACGGGACACCGGGACAGGGAACATTCAGTACTTC.

The rearrangement joins TRBV27 to TRBJ1-2, with D possibly TRBD1 on 6 matching bases. Germline CDR1 reads MNHEY; CDR2 reads SMNVEV (reference sequence). CDR3 length: 13 residues. Trimming pared 3 bases from V and 4 bases from J, leaving 9 bases between. The CDR3 spells CASSFTGPYGYTF. In DNA form, the CDR3 reads TGTGCCAGCAGTTTCACAGGGCCCTATGGCTACACCTTC.

The chain uses TRBV28 and TRBJ2-3; the match to TRBD2 covers 13 bases. After removal of 6 bases from V and 10 bases from J, the junction contained 16 bases not matched to a gene. The CDR3 loop spans 17 amino acids. Germline CDR1 reads MDHEN; CDR2 reads SYDVKM. This CDR3 is CASSLTSGGPGPTAQYF. DNA of the CDR3: TGTGCCAGCAGCCTGACTAGCGGGGGGCCGGGGCCTACAGCGCAGTATTTT.

The chain is built from TRBV24-1 and TRBJ2-7; D call uncertain. The CDR3 is 13 amino acids. CDR1 is KGHDR, CDR2 SFDVKD, per germline. Trimming removed 4 bases at V and 2 bases at J, with 8 bases between. In DNA form, the CDR3 reads TGTGCCACCAGTGACCCCATCACCTACGAGCAGTACTTC. It specifies CATSDPITYEQYF.

The chain is built from TRBV5-5 and TRBJ1-3; no definite D call. Trimming shortened V by 2 bases and J by 0 bases, and 12 bases separated the two germline ends. The germline V gene has CDR1 SGHKS and CDR2 YYEKEE (reference sequence). The CDR3 spans 16 residues. CDR3: CASSLTHENSGNTIYF. CDR3 nucleotides: TGTGCCAGCAGCTTAACTCACGAAAACTCTGGAAACACCATATATTTT.

The rearrangement uses TRBV30 and TRBJ1-3; TRBD1 aligns across 7 bases. This CDR3 contains 12 residues. The germline V gene has CDR1 GTSNPN and CDR2 SVGIG (reference sequence). V trimming: 5 bases; J trimming: 6 bases; junction bases outside the gene matches: 4. Written as DNA, the CDR3 is TGTGCCTGGCAGGGACAGTCAAACACCATATATTTT. This translates into CAWQGQSNTIYF.

The CDR3 DNA reads as TGTGCCAGCAGCCAAGACAGGGGGTGGAATGAGCAGTTCTTC. Protein sequence: CASSQDRGWNEQFF. The V call is TRBV3-1 (or the pseudogene TRBV3-2), the J call TRBJ2-1; TRBD1 agrees at 7 bases. Trimming took 0 bases from V and 7 from J; bases not matched to a gene: 3. This CDR3 is built from 14 residues. CDR1 and CDR2 (germline): LGHDT, YNNKEL (reference sequence).

The chain is built from TRBV19 and TRBJ2-1; the match to TRBD2 covers 7 bases. The V gene's germline CDR1 is LNHDA and CDR2 SQIVND (reference sequence). This CDR3 region has 16 residues. With 5 bases clipped from V and 0 bases from J, the junction kept 7 bases outside the gene matches. CDR3 in amino acids: CASSLMGGSSYNEQFF. The CDR3, as DNA: TGTGCCAGTAGTCTAATGGGCGGGAGCTCCTACAATGAGCAGTTCTTC.

The chain links TRBV5-1 to TRBJ1-5; D is undetermined. CDR3 size: 15 residues. Trimming took off 0 bases at V and 6 bases at J, with 13 bases between the two ends. Germline values: CDR1 SGHRS, CDR2 YFSETQ. Written as DNA, the CDR3 is TGCGCCAGCAGCTTGGGTCCGGCCCGGAGTCAGCCCCAGCATTTT. The encoded protein is CASSLGPARSQPQHF.

The rearrangement links TRBV5-4 to TRBJ1-1; 8 nucleotides align to TRBD1. J gave up 4 bases and V 5 bases, and 10 bases lay outside the gene matches. This CDR3 is 15 amino acids long. Germline V lookup: CDR1 SGHNT, CDR2 YYREEE (reference sequence). The CDR3 DNA reads TGTGCCAGCAGGGGAGGACAGGGTACCCTCACTGAAGCTTTCTTT. This codes for CASRGGQGTLTEAFF.

A few counts support this clone. The rearrangement links TRBV19 to TRBJ1-2; D not certain. Trimming shortened V by 8 bases and J by 8 bases, and 27 bases separated the two germline ends. The CDR3 extends over 16 amino acids. CDR1 is LNHDA, CDR2 SQIVND, per germline (reference sequence). CDR3 nucleotides: TGTGCCAGTCAAAGAAAGACGAACCGGGGTTTGGGGGGCTACACCTTC. Translation: CASQRKTNRGLGGYTF.

V usage is TRBV3-1 (or the pseudogene TRBV3-2) and J usage is TRBJ1-3; 9 positions match TRBD1. With 4 bases clipped from V and 0 bases from J, the junction kept 16 bases outside the gene matches. The CDR3 runs 20 residues. Per the germline V gene, CDR1 is LGHDT and CDR2 is YNNKEL (reference sequence). The CDR3 DNA reads TGTGCCAGCAGCCGCACAGCCTTCCCGGGACAGGGCGACTCTGGAAACACCATATATTTT. The encoded protein is CASSRTAFPGQGDSGNTIYF.

This sequence joins TRBV3-1 (or the pseudogene TRBV3-2) and TRBJ1-1; TRBD1 matches 9 bases. This CDR3 contains 16 residues. The J segment lost 4 bases and the V segment lost 5 bases, leaving 11 bases of the junction unmatched. Germline V gene sequence: CDR1 LGHDT, CDR2 YNNKEL (reference sequence). The CDR3 bases are TGTGCCAGCAGCGCCCCCGGGACAGGGCTTGGCACTGAAGCTTTCTTT. This translates into CASSAPGTGLGTEAFF.

J is TRBJ1-2 and V is TRBV11-3; no reliable D call. V was trimmed by 2 bases and J by 5 bases, leaving 6 bases between them. Germline-derived CDR1 and CDR2 are SGHNT and YENEEA. The CDR3 is 12 amino acids. CDR3 sequence reads: CASSLRGYGYTF. CDR3 nucleotide sequence: TGTGCCAGCAGCTTACGAGGGTATGGCTACACCTTC.